This section outlines one T cell receptor beta chain sequence together with its context. The data belong to a study of beta chain features in type 1 diabetes. At the level of the study: The examined sorted cells totaled under 120 million across samples.

Sorted CD4+ subsets: naive, central memory, regulatory, stem cell-like memory (CD45RO/CCR7/CD25/CD127/CD95/CD27 panel). The isolated RNA, all of it, was reverse transcribed, so expressed TCRB transcripts were what got sequenced. The protocol was immunoSEQ multiplex PCR, while the TCRdb copy is restricted to in-frame clones and leaves out a portion. Here the sample spans 35,000 to 50,000 clones, about half being singletons. With V trimmed by 6 bases and J by 1 base, 5 bases remained unmatched. The CDR3 has 16 residues. CDR1 and CDR2 from the germline V gene are SQVTM and ANQGSEA. Sequenced: stem cell memory CD4+ T cells from blood. V gene TRBV29-1 combines with J gene TRBJ2-1; 14 bases fit TRBD2. The receptor comes from a woman between 25 and 40 years old in good health. CDR3 nucleotide sequence: TGCAGCGTCAGGACTAGCGGGAGGTCGTCCTACAATGAGCAGTTCTTC. Protein product: CSVRTSGRSSYNEQFF.